These 13 T cell receptor beta chains originate from one sample sequenced in a study of CD8 T cells in Susac syndrome (dated by TCRdb to the late 2010s). The library was obtained by the immunoSEQ multiplex PCR assay. RNA was extracted with the RNeasy kit and roughly 0.45 to 1 ug was reverse transcribed using random hexamers. TCRdb reworked the public reads: Q25 trimming with fastp, MiXCR clone assembly, productive beta chains retained. Each CDR3 protein gets just one entry, which takes the most common genes and DNA from the rows behind it. The sample table records under 200,000 distinct CDR3 sequences; over 75% of these occur just once. Approximately 0.09% of the sample belongs to the ten largest clones. The sample taken for sequencing was CD4+ T cells from PBMCs. These receptors were obtained from a human donor with Susac syndrome.

This rearrangement joins TRBV6-5 to TRBJ1-6; TRBD1 matches 7 bases. The V and J ends lost 6 bases and 5 bases, in that order; junction bases with no gene match: 4. CDR3 size: 14 residues. Germline assignment: CDR1 MNHEY and CDR2 SVGAGI. The CDR3 bases are TGTGCCAGCAGGGGACAGTTAGATAATTCACCCCTCCACTTT. Its protein product is CASRGQLDNSPLHF.

The CDR3 DNA is TGCGCCAGCAGTGAACCGGGACAGCCGAAAGAAAACTATGGCTACACCTTC. Translated: CASSEPGQPKENYGYTF. V is TRBV10-1 and J is TRBJ1-2; 7 bases are a match to TRBD1. V dropped 3 bases and J dropped 2; count of bases not matched to a gene: 12. Germline assignment: CDR1 WNHNN and CDR2 SYGVQD (reference sequence). The CDR3 runs 17 residues.

This chain connects TRBV5-6 to TRBJ1-5; a possible D gene is TRBD1 (5 bases). The CDR3 is made up of 14 amino acids. Between the trimmed V and J ends, which lost 3 bases and 7 bases, there was a span of 14 bases. CDR1 is SGHDT, CDR2 YYEEEE, per germline. For the CDR3, the DNA is TGTGCCAGCAGCTCACGATCCAGGGTACAGCCCCAGCATTTT. It yields the protein CASSSRSRVQPQHF.

V and J are TRBV6-4 and TRBJ2-1, with D uncertain. V lost 0 bases to trimming and J lost 7 bases, with 10 bases between them. This CDR3 has 14 amino acids. The germline CDR1 and CDR2 sequences are MRHNA and SNTAGT. Here the CDR3 reads CASSDSRRRNEQFF. The CDR3 DNA reads as TGTGCCAGCAGTGACTCGAGGCGGCGAAATGAGCAGTTCTTC.

The V gene is TRBV6-2 or TRBV6-3, the J gene TRBJ1-2; TRBD1 matches at 7 bases. Germline V gene sequence: CDR1 MNHEY, CDR2 SVGEGT. This CDR3 region has 11 residues. V shed 4 bases and J 8 bases; nucleotides not matched to a gene: 1. CDR3 coding DNA: TGTGCCAGCAGTTCAGGGGGAGGCTACACCTTC. Its translation: CASSSGGGYTF.

The V and J genes are TRBV7-8 and TRBJ1-1, with D uncertain. Germline CDR1 reads SGHVS; CDR2 reads FQNEAQ. The CDR3 consists of 12 residues. Trimming pared 3 bases from V and 6 bases from J, leaving 8 bases between. Written as DNA, the CDR3 is TGTGCCAGCAGCTTTCGTGGTGCTGAAGCTTTCTTT. This sequence encodes CASSFRGAEAFF.

This rearrangement joins TRBV2 to TRBJ2-3; D is uncertain. V was clipped by 1 base and J by 4 bases, with 9 bases between them. The CDR3 consists of 14 residues. Germline CDR1 is SNHLY and CDR2 is FYNNEI. The CDR3 loop is CASSEGSPPDTQYF. Here the CDR3 DNA reads TGTGCCAGCAGTGAAGGGAGCCCCCCAGATACGCAGTATTTT. Together with reference TRBV2 and TRBJ2-3, the CDR3 gives the full variable domain: EPEVTQTPSHQVTQMGQEVILRCVPISNHLYFYWYRQILGQKVEFLVSFYNNEISEKSEIFDDQFSVERPDGSNFTLKIRSTKLEDSAMYFCASSEGSPPDTQYFGPGTRLTVL.

The chain joins TRBV9 to TRBJ2-3; 7 bases are a match to TRBD1. V dropped 0 bases and J dropped 0; count of bases not matched to a gene: 4. CDR1 is SGDLS and CDR2 is YYNGEE in the germline V gene. The CDR3 has 16 amino acids. The CDR3 spells CASSVASQGSTDTQYF. The CDR3 DNA reads as TGTGCCAGCAGCGTAGCGTCACAGGGGAGCACAGATACGCAGTATTTT.

The chain couples TRBV12-3 or TRBV12-4 to TRBJ1-1; 9 bases agree with TRBD1. CDR3 length equals 14 residues. Trimming took 6 bases from V and 5 from J; bases not matched to a gene: 7. Here the CDR3 reads CASREQGAGTEAFF. The CDR3 DNA follows: TGTGCCAGCAGAGAACAGGGGGCAGGAACTGAAGCTTTCTTT.

This rearrangement joins TRBV5-1 to TRBJ1-1; D perhaps matches TRBD1 (6 bases). Deletions cut 0 bases from V and 4 bases from J, with 19 bases between. The CDR3 loop spans 17 amino acids. Germline-derived CDR1 and CDR2 are SGHRS and YFSETQ. The CDR3 DNA reads as TGCGCCAGCAGCTTGGGGATTCAGGGGTCCATCCTCACTGAAGCTTTCTTT. Translated: CASSLGIQGSILTEAFF.

This sequence joins TRBV5-1 and TRBJ2-1; 8 nucleotides agree with TRBD2. Germline CDR1 is SGHRS and CDR2 is YFSETQ. The V segment lost 6 bases and the J segment 7 bases; nucleotides outside the gene matches: 12. There are 15 residues in the CDR3. CDR3 protein: CASKSASGGMNEQFF. The CDR3 region has the DNA TGCGCCAGCAAATCTGCCAGCGGGGGAATGAATGAGCAGTTCTTC.

This clonotype was recorded a few times. The gene calls are TRBV24-1 and TRBJ1-4; D unresolved. This CDR3 is built from 14 residues. V was clipped by 2 bases and J by 6 bases, with 9 bases between them. Per germline, CDR1 KGHDR and CDR2 SFDVKD. CDR3 residues: CATSDSSTYEKLFF. As DNA, the CDR3 is TGTGCCACCAGTGATTCCTCGACCTATGAAAAACTGTTTTTT.

CDR3 DNA sequence: TGTGCCACCAGCATTACCCGCCGTAATCAGCCCCAGCATTTT. This sequence encodes CATSITRRNQPQHF. This chain connects TRBV15 to TRBJ1-5; the D is unclear. The CDR3 has 14 residues. Germline-derived CDR1 and CDR2 are LNHNV and YYDKDF (reference sequence). Trimming pared 4 bases from V and 4 bases from J, leaving 11 bases between.